The 10 T cell receptor beta chains in this list originate from one sample, sequenced in a study of memory CD4+ T cells and cytomegalovirus serostatus. The sort gate was single viable CD3+CD4+CD8-CD45RO+ cells for memory CD4+ T cells. The protocol was immunoSEQ multiplex PCR, while the TCRdb copy is restricted to in-frame clones and leaves out a portion. The sample lists tens of thousands of clones, less than 85% occurring once. Source material: memory CD4+ T cells from blood. The receptors come from an adult in good health and CMV-seronegative. Some clones in this sample may be carry-over from other donors' samples.

The CDR3 nucleotides are TGTGCCAGCAGCTTCTCTGGGGCGAATGAAAAACTGTTTTTT. As protein: CASSFSGANEKLFF. The chain links TRBV2 to TRBJ1-4, with TRBD1 as a possible D gene (5 bases). V gave up 6 bases and J gave up 5 bases, with 13 bases separating them. The V gene's germline CDR1 is SNHLY and CDR2 FYNNEI. The CDR3 loop spans 14 amino acids.

The V and J genes are TRBV15 and TRBJ2-7; 7 nucleotides match TRBD2. The germline CDR1 and CDR2 sequences are LNHNV and YYDKDF (reference sequence). V lost 3 bases, J lost 4 bases, and 3 bases stayed unmatched. The CDR3 length is 13 residues. The CDR3 is CATSRPGRYEQYF. DNA of the CDR3: TGTGCCACCAGCAGGCCCGGGAGGTACGAGCAGTACTTC.

V gene TRBV10-2 combines with J gene TRBJ1-1; TRBD1 is a possible D gene (5 bases). Germline V gene lookup returns CDR1 WSHSY and CDR2 SAAADI. The CDR3 totals 16 residues. The ends were cut back, 7 bases at V and 1 base at J, with 19 bases in the middle. CDR3 protein: CASKYAGATGNTEAFF. The DNA of the CDR3 is TGCGCCAGCAAATATGCCGGGGCGACTGGGAACACTGAAGCTTTCTTT.

The rearrangement uses TRBV6-6 and TRBJ2-7; D may be TRBD2 (6 bases). This CDR3 spans 15 amino acids. Trimming shortened V by 6 bases and J by 2 bases, and 17 bases separated the two germline ends. Germline V gene data show CDR1 as MNHNY and CDR2 as SVGAGI (reference sequence). The chain's CDR3 is CASSPSREEAYEQYF. Here the CDR3 DNA reads TGTGCCAGCAGCCCCTCCAGGGAGGAGGCCTACGAGCAGTACTTC.

This clone was recorded a few times. The chain couples TRBV29-1 to TRBJ1-1; D possibly corresponds to TRBD1 (6 bases). This CDR3 spans 13 amino acids. Germline CDR1 reads SQVTM; CDR2 reads ANQGSEA. Trimming took off 4 bases at V and 8 bases at J, with 17 bases between the two ends. The CDR3 spells CSVVAGAQREAFF. The CDR3 region has the DNA TGCAGCGTTGTTGCGGGGGCGCAACGGGAAGCTTTCTTT.

The chain couples TRBV10-1 to TRBJ2-6, with TRBD1 matching over 8 bases. V gave up 8 bases and J gave up 2 bases; unmatched junction bases: 11. CDR3 length: 17 amino acids. Per the germline V gene, CDR1 is WNHNN and CDR2 is SYGVQD (reference sequence). CDR3: CASPGNRGSAGANVLTF. CDR3 sequence (DNA): TGCGCCAGCCCCGGGAACAGGGGGAGTGCTGGGGCCAACGTCCTGACTTTC.

This clone appeared a single time. V gene TRBV28 combines with J gene TRBJ1-5; tentatively, D is TRBD1 (5 bases). Germline assignment: CDR1 MDHEN and CDR2 SYDVKM. CDR3 length: 17 residues. V gave up 3 bases and J gave up 0 bases, with 15 bases separating them. CDR3 in DNA: TGTGCCAGCAGTTTCCCCAGGGTTTCATATAGCAATCAGCCCCAGCATTTT. Protein sequence: CASSFPRVSYSNQPQHF.

The chain couples TRBV2 to TRBJ2-1, with D perhaps TRBD2 (6 bases). Germline CDR1 reads SNHLY; CDR2 reads FYNNEI. Trimming left V 6 bases short and J 1 base short, with 13 bases between. The CDR3 totals 15 residues. The CDR3 region is CASRELARSYNEQFF. For the CDR3, the DNA is TGTGCCAGCAGGGAACTAGCCCGGTCCTACAATGAGCAGTTCTTC.

This clone has only one observation. The chain has TRBV11-2 and TRBJ2-5; TRBD1 matches 7 bases. CDR3 length: 14 residues. Germline values: CDR1 SGHAT, CDR2 FQNNGV. The V gene end was trimmed by 5 bases and the J gene end by 2 bases; junction bases not matched to a gene: 5. CDR3 loop: CASSRGQLQETQYF. CDR3 nucleotides: TGTGCCAGCAGCAGGGGACAGCTACAAGAGACCCAGTACTTC.

V and J are TRBV11-1 and TRBJ2-3; 7 bases are shared with TRBD2. V lost 4 bases, J lost 4 bases, and 20 bases stayed unmatched. This CDR3 region has 19 residues. In germline, CDR1 is SGHAT, CDR2 FQDESV (reference sequence). CDR3 region: CASSYRVPGWASGSDTQYF. CDR3 in DNA: TGTGCCAGCAGCTATCGGGTCCCAGGATGGGCTAGCGGTTCAGATACGCAGTATTTT.